Below are 5 T cell receptor beta chains sequenced from a single sample in a study of beta chain features in type 1 diabetes. The sequenced template was cDNA made from the entire isolated RNA. This table comes from immunoSEQ multiplex PCR, and its TCRdb copy is limited to in-frame clones, with some not included. The sample yields 250,000 to 350,000 clones, approximately 10% seen once. Input material: naive CD4+ T cells from blood. These TCRs come from a woman younger than 45 in good health.

The genes are TRBV28 and TRBJ2-5, with TRBD2 matching 11 bases. In germline, CDR1 is MDHEN, CDR2 SYDVKM. There are 19 residues in the CDR3. V lost 2 bases and J lost 0; bases outside the gene matches: 11. Here the CDR3 DNA reads TGTGCCAGCAGTTTAGATCCGCTAGCGGGAGGCCAGTACCAAGAGACCCAGTACTTC. Translating it yields CASSLDPLAGGQYQETQYF.

This clone has just a few counts. This chain links TRBV29-1 with TRBJ2-5, with 9 nucleotides matching TRBD1. Trimming at V came to 5 bases and at J to 11 bases, leaving 21 bases not matched to a gene. CDR1 SQVTM and CDR2 ANQGSEA come from the germline V gene. This CDR3 comprises 16 residues. CDR3 region: CSVQTPGQGLSGEQYF. The CDR3, as DNA: TGCAGCGTTCAAACCCCGGGACAGGGTTTGTCAGGAGAGCAGTACTTC.

The V gene is TRBV28, the J gene TRBJ2-1; D not certain. The CDR3 runs to 12 residues. Germline V gene lookup returns CDR1 MDHEN and CDR2 SYDVKM. V was cut by 4 bases and J by 7 bases, with 8 bases left in between. The CDR3, as DNA: TGTGCCAGCAGTTCCACATGGAATGAGCAGTTCTTC. Protein: CASSSTWNEQFF.

The chain uses TRBV18 and TRBJ1-1; possibly TRBD1 for D (6 bases). V was trimmed by 1 base and J by 0 bases, leaving 9 bases between them. Germline V CDR1 and CDR2: KGHSH, LQKENI. This CDR3 has 15 amino acids. The CDR3 reads CASSPRTDLNTEAFF. CDR3 nucleotides: TGTGCCAGCTCACCACGGACAGATTTGAACACTGAAGCTTTCTTT.

The chain uses TRBV29-1 and TRBJ1-1; 7 bases are shared with TRBD1. CDR3 length equals 14 residues. V shed 4 bases, J shed 5 bases, and the junction held 10 bases outside the gene matches. Germline V gene lookup returns CDR1 SQVTM and CDR2 ANQGSEA. The CDR3 spells CSVALGQGGTEAFF. CDR3 sequence (DNA): TGCAGCGTTGCGTTGGGTCAGGGGGGAACTGAAGCTTTCTTT.